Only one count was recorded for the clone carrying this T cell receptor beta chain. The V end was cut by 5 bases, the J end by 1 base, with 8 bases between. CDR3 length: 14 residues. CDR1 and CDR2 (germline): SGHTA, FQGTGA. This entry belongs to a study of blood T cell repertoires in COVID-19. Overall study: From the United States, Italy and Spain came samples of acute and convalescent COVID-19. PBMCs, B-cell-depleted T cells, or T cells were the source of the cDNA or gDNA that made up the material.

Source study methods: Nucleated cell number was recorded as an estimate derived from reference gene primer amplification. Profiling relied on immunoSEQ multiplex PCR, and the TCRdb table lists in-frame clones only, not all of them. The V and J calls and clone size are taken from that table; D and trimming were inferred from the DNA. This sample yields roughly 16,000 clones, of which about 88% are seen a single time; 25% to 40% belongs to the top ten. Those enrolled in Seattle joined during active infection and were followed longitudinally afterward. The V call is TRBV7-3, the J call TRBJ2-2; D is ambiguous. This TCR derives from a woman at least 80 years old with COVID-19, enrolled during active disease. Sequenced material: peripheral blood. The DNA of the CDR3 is TGTGCCAGCAGCCCCCCCATGAACACCGGGGAGCTGTTTTTT. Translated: CASSPPMNTGELFF.